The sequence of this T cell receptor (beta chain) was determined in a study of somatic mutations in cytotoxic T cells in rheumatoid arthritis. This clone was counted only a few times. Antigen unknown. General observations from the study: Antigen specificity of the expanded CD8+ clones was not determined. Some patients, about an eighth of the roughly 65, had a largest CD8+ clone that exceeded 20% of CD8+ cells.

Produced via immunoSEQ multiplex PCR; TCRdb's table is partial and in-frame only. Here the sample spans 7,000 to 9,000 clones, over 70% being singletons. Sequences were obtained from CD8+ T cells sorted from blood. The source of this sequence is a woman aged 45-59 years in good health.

The CDR3 reads CASSLGRGSGGASEQFF. CDR3 DNA sequence: TGTGCCAGCAGCTTAGGCCGTGGTAGCGGGGGGGCCAGTGAGCAGTTCTTC. The chain uses TRBV7-9 and TRBJ2-1, with 11 bases matching TRBD2. The CDR3 covers 17 residues. The germline CDR1 and CDR2 sequences are SEHNR and FQNEAQ (reference sequence). J was trimmed by 9 bases and V by 1 base; bases with no gene match: 11.